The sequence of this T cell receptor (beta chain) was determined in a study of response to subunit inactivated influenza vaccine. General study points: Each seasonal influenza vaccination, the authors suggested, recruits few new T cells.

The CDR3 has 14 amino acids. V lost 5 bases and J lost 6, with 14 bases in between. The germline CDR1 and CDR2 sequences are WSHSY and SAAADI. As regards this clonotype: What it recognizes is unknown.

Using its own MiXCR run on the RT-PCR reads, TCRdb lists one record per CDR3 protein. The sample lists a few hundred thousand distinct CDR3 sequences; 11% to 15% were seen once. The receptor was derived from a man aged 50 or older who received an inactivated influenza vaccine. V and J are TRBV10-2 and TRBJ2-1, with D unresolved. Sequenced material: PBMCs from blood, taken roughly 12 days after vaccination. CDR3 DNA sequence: TGCGCCAGCAGTAGACCAAGCTGGGGCAATGAGCAGTTCTTC. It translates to CASSRPSWGNEQFF.